This entry concerns a single T cell receptor (beta chain). What it binds is not known. This sample was taken from a study of shared clonotypes between healthy human individuals. Study-level results: Though the depth was large, rarefaction showed that sorted-subset sequencing was incomplete. Relative to clonotypes present in all four donors, those not shared had lower generation probabilities. Generally, naive subsets (rather than memory subsets) showed larger estimated richness.

Using immunoSEQ multiplex PCR, the repertoire was profiled, and TCRdb retains in-frame clones only, with some absent. Of over 2,000,000 clones in the sample, 90% to 95% are singletons; the top ten hold roughly 1.7%. The CDR3 has 16 amino acids. CDR1 is MRHNA and CDR2 is SNTAGT in the germline V gene. V gave up 4 bases and J gave up 0 bases, with 12 bases separating them. Terminally differentiated effector memory CD45RA+ cells were left out of the naive CD8 fraction, which was CD45RO-negative and positively selected for CCR7. Sequencing was done on a sample of naive CD8+ T cells from PBMCs. This chain connects TRBV6-4 to TRBJ2-2, with D tentatively TRBD1 (5 bases). The clonotype comes from a man between 18 and 29 years old in good health. Some clones in this sample may be carry-over from other donors' samples. CDR3 protein: CASSVSDSSNTGELFF. Here the CDR3 DNA reads TGTGCCAGCAGTGTTTCCGACAGCTCGAACACCGGGGAGCTGTTTTTT.